This T cell receptor (beta chain) was found in a study of shared clonotypes between healthy human individuals. CD45RO-negative cells were positively selected for CCR7, leaving out terminally differentiated effector memory CD45RA+ cells. Data came from immunoSEQ multiplex PCR; TCRdb stores just in-frame clones and leaves some out. Found here are millions of clones, about 95% of them singletons; the top ten hold approximately 1.2%. The CDR3 sequence is 16 residues long. Germline V gene lookup returns CDR1 SGHVS and CDR2 FNYEAQ. Trimming cost V 4 bases and J 4 bases; bases outside gene matches: 7. The TCR sequence derives from a man aged 18 to 30 in good health. Sequenced input: naive CD8+ T cells sorted from blood. The chain employs TRBV7-6 and TRBJ2-2; 9 bases fit TRBD1. The DNA of the CDR3 is TGTGCCAGCAGCTCACCGGGACAGGGCTTCACCGGGGAGCTGTTTTTT. The encoded protein is CASSSPGQGFTGELFF.